This paragraph covers one T cell receptor beta chain sequence. The antigen is unknown. The data stem from a study of beta chain features in type 1 diabetes. Broader study findings: PCR might preferentially amplify shorter templates, equally in patients and controls. TCRB repertoires of naive, central memory and Treg cells appeared more similar among patients than among healthy donors.

Sorting based on CD45RO/CCR7/CD25/CD127/CD95/CD27 separated CD4+ naive, central memory, regulatory and stem cell-like memory cells. The CDR3 extends over 15 amino acids. V shed 4 bases, J shed 7 bases, and the junction held 7 bases outside the gene matches. Germline CDR1 reads MDHEN; CDR2 reads SYDVKM. Expressed TCRB transcripts were sequenced after all isolated RNA was converted to cDNA. The method was immunoSEQ multiplex PCR; TCRdb's version includes in-frame clones alone and lacks a portion of them. The table includes a few hundred thousand clones, more than 9.5% detected once. The source material was naive CD4+ T cells from blood. The TCR sequence derives from a woman in her twenties or thirties in good health. The chain carries TRBV28 and TRBJ1-5; the match to TRBD1 covers 10 bases. CDR3 residues: CASSSPGQGSQPQHF. In nucleotides, the CDR3 is TGTGCCAGCAGTTCCCCGGGACAGGGGTCCCAGCCCCAGCATTTT. The entire variable domain, with the rest obtained from reference TRBV28 and TRBJ1-5, is as follows: DVKVTQSSRYLVKRTGEKVFLECVQDMDHENMFWYRQDPGLGLRLIYFSYDVKMKEKGDIPEGYSVSREKKERFSLILESASTNQTSMYLCASSSPGQGSQPQHFGDGTRLSIL.